This passage covers 11 T cell receptor beta chains from one sample sequenced in a study of blood T cells in healthy people across ages. A J-beta primer mix and a sample-barcoded 5' primer were used in a second PCR of roughly 6 to 12 cycles. MiXCR, run by TCRdb on the 5' RACE reads, gives a single entry per CDR3 protein. The table includes some 1.8 million distinct CDR3 sequences, about two fifths detected once. The specimen sequenced was blood. These receptor sequences come from a human donor in good health.

The chain combines TRBV6-2 or TRBV6-3 with TRBJ1-2; D may be TRBD1 (5 bases). The CDR3 consists of 12 residues. The ends were cut back, 2 bases at V and 6 bases at J, with 7 bases in the middle. CDR1 and CDR2 (germline): MNHEY, SVGEGT. This CDR3 reads CASSYDSNGYTF. CDR3 coding DNA: TGTGCCAGCAGTTACGACAGCAATGGCTACACCTTC.

The chain links TRBV6-6 to TRBJ2-5, with D uncertain. Germline V lookup: CDR1 MNHNY, CDR2 SVGAGI (reference sequence). Between the trimmed V and J ends, which lost 0 bases and 9 bases, there was a span of 11 bases. The CDR3 is 13 residues long. DNA of the CDR3: TGTGCCAGCAGTTACTCGTCCCGTAGTGCCCAGTACTTC. Residues: CASSYSSRSAQYF.

The chain is built from TRBV15 and TRBJ2-5; possibly TRBD2 for D (6 bases). Trimming took 5 bases from V and 11 from J, leaving 21 bases between them. From germline, CDR1 is LNHNV and CDR2 YYDKDF (reference sequence). This CDR3 has 14 residues. The CDR3 coding sequence is TGTGCCACCAGCCGCCGGGACGGGAGATTCGGGCAGTACTTC. Protein product: CATSRRDGRFGQYF.

V and J are TRBV10-2 and TRBJ1-2, with D perhaps matching TRBD1 (5 bases). Germline loops: CDR1 WSHSY, CDR2 SAAADI. The CDR3 extends over 15 amino acids. Trimming took 2 bases from V and 2 from J, leaving 12 bases between them. The CDR3 coding sequence is TGCGCCAGCAGTGAGATCGGGACCGCCAACTATGGCTACACCTTC. It specifies CASSEIGTANYGYTF.

The chain has TRBV21-1 and TRBJ2-5; TRBD1, the table's D call, was not compared with the DNA. TRBV21-1 is termed a pseudogene. The CDR3 is 15 amino acids. This CDR3 is CASSKGQPSQETQYF. CDR3 DNA: TGTGCCAGCAGCAAAGGACAGCCTAGCCAAGAGACCCAGTACTTC.

V and J are TRBV7-6 and TRBJ1-4; D is ambiguous. The V end was cut by 5 bases, the J end by 5 bases, with 9 bases between. The germline gives CDR1 SGHVS, CDR2 FNYEAQ. The CDR3 loop spans 13 amino acids. CDR3 coding DNA: TGTGCCAGCAGCCCCCCGGGCAATGAAAAACTGTTTTTT. This encodes CASSPPGNEKLFF.

This chain joins TRBV15 and TRBJ2-3; 7 nucleotides align to TRBD2. In germline, CDR1 is LNHNV, CDR2 YYDKDF (reference sequence). The CDR3 covers 16 residues. V lost 1 base, J lost 1 base, and 5 bases stayed unmatched. The CDR3 DNA reads TGTGCCACCAGCAGAGTGGGCCTAGCGGGCACAGATACGCAGTATTTT. The encoded protein is CATSRVGLAGTDTQYF.

Remarks on this clonotype: One end of the junction does not line up with germline, which may come from a read error. The chain joins TRBV9 to TRBJ1-6, with D uncertain. CDR3 length: 13 residues. Looked up from germline, CDR1 is SGDLS and CDR2 is YYNGEE. The CDR3 nucleotides read TGTGCCAGCAGCGTAGCGACCAATTCGCCCCTCCACTTT. This translates into CASSVATNSPLHF.

The CDR3 is CASSLAHGQGADGYTF. CDR3 bases: TGTGCCAGCAGCTTAGCCCACGGACAGGGGGCTGATGGCTACACCTTC. The chain uses TRBV13 and TRBJ1-2; 11 bases are a match to TRBD1. There are 16 residues in the CDR3. V shed 1 base, J shed 6 bases, and the junction held 7 bases outside the gene matches. CDR1 PRHDT and CDR2 FYEKMQ come from the germline V gene (reference sequence). Full variable domain (outside the CDR3, taken from reference TRBV13 and TRBJ1-2): AAGVIQSPRHLIKEKRETATLKCYPIPRHDTVYWYQQGPGQDPQFLISFYEKMQSDKGSIPDRFSAQQFSDYHSELNMSSLELGDSALYFCASSLAHGQGADGYTFGSGTRLTVV.

This clonotype came up a few times. The genes are TRBV4-1 and TRBJ1-5; D is unclear. V was pared by 3 bases and J by 5 bases, with 35 bases between. Germline CDR1 MGHRA, CDR2 YSYEKL. The CDR3 loop spans 22 amino acids. The CDR3: CASSQSIRPSVVFSGLYQPQHF. DNA for the CDR3: TGCGCCAGCAGCCAGTCCATCCGGCCTTCAGTAGTCTTTTCTGGGCTCTATCAGCCCCAGCATTTT.

V and J are TRBV13 and TRBJ1-2, with D possibly TRBD1 on 5 matching bases. In germline, CDR1 is PRHDT, CDR2 FYEKMQ (reference sequence). Between the trimmed V and J ends, which lost 8 bases and 4 bases, there was a span of 14 bases. This CDR3 has 13 amino acids. The CDR3 is CASGGRAAYGYTF. For the CDR3, the DNA is TGTGCCAGCGGTGGCAGGGCGGCCTATGGCTACACCTTC.